What follows are 29 T cell receptor beta chains derived from one specimen sequenced in a study of T cells in Graves' hyperthyroidism and ophthalmopathy. It was RNA transcripts that yielded the amplified TCR beta CDR3 regions. The study used the HTBI primer set for a first-round RT-PCR of the TCR CDR3. TCRdb re-called the multiplex PCR reads with MiXCR, one entry per CDR3 protein. The table has fewer than 750,000 distinct CDR3 sequences, about 14% seen once. Sequencing was performed on blood. The receptors stem from a woman aged 45 to 65 with Graves' ophthalmopathy.

This clonotype was counted many times. The genes are TRBV10-3 and TRBJ2-3, with D maybe TRBD1 (5 bases). CDR3 length equals 14 residues. CDR1 is ENHRY, CDR2 SYGVKD, per germline. V was clipped by 4 bases and J by 5 bases, with 13 bases between them. The CDR3 DNA sequence: TGTGCCATCAGTGTACAGGTTGCTGGAGATACGCAGTATTTT. Translation: CAISVQVAGDTQYF.

This clonotype has at least ten counts. The J gene is TRBJ2-4, the V gene TRBV12-3 or TRBV12-4; 13 positions agree with TRBD2. Trimming at V came to 5 bases and at J to 7 bases, leaving 8 bases not matched to a gene. The CDR3 consists of 16 residues. Here the CDR3 reads CASSQGTSGTLNIQYF. The CDR3 bases are TGTGCCAGCAGTCAAGGGACTAGCGGGACACTTAACATTCAGTACTTC.

Only a few counts were recorded for this clonotype. The chain recombines TRBV7-9 with TRBJ2-3, with 7 bases that match TRBD1. After removal of 5 bases from V and 2 bases from J, the junction contained 13 bases not matched to a gene. Germline V gene sequence: CDR1 SEHNR, CDR2 FQNEAQ (reference sequence). This CDR3 region has 17 residues. For the CDR3, the DNA is TGTGCCAGCAGCCTCGGGACAGCTAGCTTTAACACAGATACGCAGTATTTT. It yields the protein CASSLGTASFNTDTQYF.

This clonotype occurred many times. The chain employs TRBV2 and TRBJ2-1; TRBD2 aligns across 9 bases. J was trimmed by 5 bases and V by 9 bases; bases with no gene match: 11. The CDR3 is 15 amino acids. Germline V lookup: CDR1 SNHLY, CDR2 FYNNEI. CDR3 coding DNA: TGTGCCAGGACTATAAGCGGGAGGCGAAACAATGAGCAGTTCTTC. Protein: CARTISGRRNNEQFF.

This clonotype was observed many times. The chain joins TRBV28 to TRBJ1-3; TRBD1 is a possible D gene (6 bases). V shed 5 bases and J shed 4 bases, with 12 bases lying between them. There are 14 residues in the CDR3. CDR1 MDHEN and CDR2 SYDVKM come from the germline V gene. CDR3 in DNA: TGTGCCAGCAGTCCAAACGGGGGCGGAAACACCATATATTTT. Amino acid sequence: CASSPNGGGNTIYF. Using reference TRBV28 and TRBJ1-3 for the parts outside the CDR3, the full variable domain is DVKVTQSSRYLVKRTGEKVFLECVQDMDHENMFWYRQDPGLGLRLIYFSYDVKMKEKGDIPEGYSVSREKKERFSLILESASTNQTSMYLCASSPNGGGNTIYFGEGSWLTVV.

This clonotype appeared many times. V is TRBV11-2 and J is TRBJ1-2; D not resolved. The germline V gene has CDR1 SGHAT and CDR2 FQNNGV. There are 13 residues in the CDR3. The ends were cut back, 5 bases at V and 4 bases at J, with 11 bases in the middle. The DNA for the CDR3 is TGTGCCAGCAGCGCACACAGAGCCTATGGCTACACCTTC. Protein sequence: CASSAHRAYGYTF.

This clonotype was seen ten or more times. The V call is TRBV6-5, the J call TRBJ2-7; 11 positions agree with TRBD2. The CDR3 extends over 16 amino acids. Trimming at V came to 1 base and at J to 4 bases, leaving 6 bases not matched to a gene. Germline assignment: CDR1 MNHEY and CDR2 SVGAGI. The CDR3 is CASSYFIAGGRYEQYF. The CDR3 region has the DNA TGTGCCAGCAGTTACTTCATAGCGGGAGGGCGATACGAGCAGTACTTC.

This clonotype has a handful of counts. A read error may explain this, as a much larger clone is one base away. The CDR3 region is CASSLASGANAGELFF. The CDR3, as DNA: TGCGCCAGCAGCTTGGCTAGCGGGGCGAACGCCGGGGAGCTGTTTTTT. V gene TRBV5-1 combines with J gene TRBJ2-2; 9 nucleotides agree with TRBD2. CDR1 and CDR2 (germline): SGHRS, YFSETQ. The CDR3 length is 16 residues.

This clonotype was seen many times. The chain carries TRBV12-5 and TRBJ1-1; D possibly corresponds to TRBD1 (5 bases). The CDR3 is 14 amino acids. V dropped 6 bases and J dropped 3 bases, with 14 bases sitting between them. Germline CDR1 reads LGHNT; CDR2 reads FRNRAP. The CDR3 sequence: CASGWRKGYTEAFF. The CDR3 bases are TGTGCTAGTGGCTGGAGGAAGGGGTACACTGAAGCTTTCTTT.

The chain links TRBV6-2 or TRBV6-3 to TRBJ2-2, with no clear D. The CDR3 has 14 amino acids. Trimming pared 6 bases from V and 1 base from J, leaving 9 bases between. The germline gives CDR1 MNHEY, CDR2 SVGEGT. In nucleotides, the CDR3 is TGTGCCAGCAGCCCCGAGCGGAACACCGGGGAGCTGTTTTTT. Translating gives CASSPERNTGELFF.

The chain carries TRBV7-9 and TRBJ1-4; D unresolved. V dropped 6 bases and J dropped 4 bases, with 24 bases sitting between them. This CDR3 spans 18 amino acids. Looked up from germline, CDR1 is SEHNR and CDR2 is FQNEAQ (reference sequence). The CDR3 sequence is CASRGGSHNWANNEKLFF. The CDR3 nucleotides read TGTGCCAGCAGGGGAGGTTCTCACAACTGGGCCAATAATGAAAAACTGTTTTTT.

This clonotype has only a few counts. The chain recombines TRBV13 with TRBJ1-4; D ambiguous. The CDR3 covers 14 residues. Between the trimmed V and J ends, which lost 5 bases and 8 bases, there was a span of 15 bases. Germline CDR1 PRHDT, CDR2 FYEKMQ (reference sequence). In nucleotides, the CDR3 is TGTGCCAGCAGCCAAAGTTTAAGACGGGAAAAACTGTTTTTT. Protein: CASSQSLRREKLFF.

This clonotype was seen only a few times. The V call is TRBV19, the J call TRBJ1-2; 7 bases are a match to TRBD1. This CDR3 is built from 14 residues. The V gene's germline CDR1 is LNHDA and CDR2 SQIVND (reference sequence). V lost 3 bases to trimming and J lost 4 bases; unmatched junction nucleotides: 5. The CDR3 sequence: CASSIRGQVYGYTF. CDR3 nucleotide sequence: TGTGCCAGTAGTATTAGAGGACAGGTCTATGGCTACACCTTC.

This clonotype was observed a few times. The CDR3 protein is CASSLEGGLGGELFF. The CDR3 DNA sequence: TGTGCCAGCAGCTTAGAGGGCGGACTTGGCGGGGAGCTGTTTTTT. The rearrangement joins TRBV7-9 to TRBJ2-2; D is possibly TRBD2 (5 bases). CDR1 and CDR2 (germline): SEHNR, FQNEAQ (reference sequence). With 1 base removed from V and 7 bases from J, the gap between germline ends came to 13 bases. The CDR3 has 15 amino acids.

Concerning this clonotype: A much bigger clone sits one base away, suggesting this may be a read error. This chain uses TRBV20-1 with TRBJ2-7, with D hard to call. The CDR3 runs 13 residues. Per germline, CDR1 DFQATT and CDR2 SNEGSKA (reference sequence). V was trimmed by 6 bases and J by 4 bases, leaving 16 bases between them. The CDR3, as DNA: TGCAGTGCCGAACGGAGAACGTTTTACGAGCAGTACTTC. It specifies CSAERRTFYEQYF.

This clonotype was found many times. The CDR3 here is CASSAGRSEKLFF. CDR3 nucleotides: TGTGCCAGCAGCGCCGGACGTTCCGAAAAACTGTTTTTT. V is TRBV2 and J is TRBJ1-4; unclear D gene. V lost 6 bases, J lost 8 bases, and 13 bases lay in between. The CDR3 has 13 residues. In germline, CDR1 is SNHLY, CDR2 FYNNEI.

This clonotype was observed many times. The rearrangement links TRBV24-1 to TRBJ2-3; 9 nucleotides line up with TRBD1. V trimming: 3 bases; J trimming: 8 bases; junction bases outside the gene matches: 14. The length of the CDR3 is 17 residues. In germline, CDR1 is KGHDR, CDR2 SFDVKD. The CDR3 loop reads CATSDPETGTGSATQYF. Here the CDR3 DNA reads TGTGCCACCAGTGATCCCGAAACCGGGACAGGGTCTGCTACGCAGTATTTT.

This chain uses TRBV28 with TRBJ2-4; tentative D call: TRBD2 (5 bases). The V gene lost 6 bases and the J gene lost 3 bases, with 21 bases spanning the gap. The germline CDR1 and CDR2 sequences are MDHEN and SYDVKM. This CDR3 spans 17 amino acids. The CDR3: CASRSLGGWAGKNIQYF. The CDR3 DNA follows: TGTGCCAGCAGGTCCTTAGGAGGCTGGGCGGGCAAAAACATTCAGTACTTC.

In nucleotides, the CDR3 is TGTGCCAGCAGCCAAGTCAGGAGTAGAGAGACCCAGTACTTC. Translating it yields CASSQVRSRETQYF. The chain recombines TRBV14 with TRBJ2-5, with D unresolved. CDR1 is SGHDN and CDR2 is FVKESK in the germline V gene. V lost 1 base to trimming and J lost 4 bases, with 10 bases between them. CDR3 length equals 14 residues.

This clonotype was picked up a small number of times. V and J are TRBV5-1 and TRBJ1-2, with D possibly TRBD1 on 5 matching bases. V was shortened by 3 bases and J by 0 bases, with 12 bases between the two germline ends. The CDR3 has 15 residues. Germline V gene lookup returns CDR1 SGHRS and CDR2 YFSETQ. In DNA, the CDR3 is TGCGCCAGCAGCTCCGAACCAGGGACTAACTATGGCTACACCTTC. Its translation: CASSSEPGTNYGYTF.

Comments on this clonotype: This may stem from a read error, because a much larger clone lies one nucleotide away. The V and J genes are TRBV30 and TRBJ2-1; a possible D gene is TRBD1 (5 bases). The CDR3 is 17 residues long. Germline CDR1 is GTSNPN and CDR2 is SVGIG (reference sequence). The V gene lost 0 bases and the J gene lost 5 bases, with 20 bases spanning the gap. As DNA, the CDR3 is TGTGCCTGGAGTGTATTTGGCCAGGGAAGCGCCCACAATGAGCAGTTCTTC. Amino acid sequence: CAWSVFGQGSAHNEQFF.

This sequence joins TRBV4-1 and TRBJ2-7, with 10 bases aligning to TRBD2. J was trimmed by 6 bases and V by 0 bases; bases with no gene match: 14. The CDR3 extends over 18 amino acids. Germline V gives CDR1 MGHRA, CDR2 YSYEKL. The CDR3 spells CASSQDLSSGRRVGEQYF. CDR3 bases: TGCGCCAGCAGCCAAGACCTATCTAGCGGGAGAAGGGTAGGCGAGCAGTACTTC.

V usage is TRBV29-1 and J usage is TRBJ2-1; D is unclear. The J call may not be correct, given that the DNA end is closer to TRBJ2-7. From germline, CDR1 is SQVTM and CDR2 ANQGSEA. This CDR3 spans 15 amino acids. The CDR3 bases are TGCAGCGTTGAAAGTAATCTGGATTACAACAATGAGCAGTACTTC. Translating gives CSVESNLDYNNEQYF.

This clonotype was counted at least ten times. V and J are TRBV7-2 and TRBJ2-1; D unresolved. Trimming left V 1 base short and J 5 bases short, with 9 bases between. From germline, CDR1 is SGHTA and CDR2 FQGNSA. The CDR3 contains 14 residues. Here the CDR3 DNA reads TGTGCCAGCAGCTTAGTTCCAGAGAACAATGAGCAGTTCTTC. Translated, it gives CASSLVPENNEQFF.

V gene TRBV7-2 combines with J gene TRBJ2-7; 13 bases match TRBD2. This CDR3 has 17 residues. J lost 0 bases, V lost 5 bases, and 7 bases had no gene match. Germline assignment: CDR1 SGHTA and CDR2 FQGNSA. The CDR3 sequence is CASSRTSGSGGSYEQYF. In DNA, the CDR3 is TGTGCCAGCAGCCGGACTAGCGGGAGTGGGGGCTCCTACGAGCAGTACTTC.

The rearrangement links TRBV7-8 to TRBJ2-3; 14 bases align to TRBD2. CDR1 and CDR2 from the germline V gene are SGHVS and FQNEAQ. The junction had 7 bases not matched to a gene; V was cut back by 5 bases and J by 3 bases. The CDR3 runs 17 residues. The CDR3 DNA follows: TGTGCCAGCAGCAGGCGAGGACTAGCGGGGGGAACAGATACGCAGTATTTT. This gives the protein CASSRRGLAGGTDTQYF.

This clonotype appeared many times. V and J are TRBV5-1 and TRBJ1-3; 7 bases match TRBD1. V was pared by 4 bases and J by 0 bases, with 7 bases of the junction left unmatched. Germline loops: CDR1 SGHRS, CDR2 YFSETQ. The CDR3 sequence is 16 residues long. CDR3 amino acids: CASSAGTAISGNTIYF. The CDR3 DNA is TGCGCCAGCAGCGCCGGGACAGCTATCTCTGGAAACACCATATATTTT.

V usage is TRBV28 and J usage is TRBJ2-7; a possible D gene is TRBD2 (5 bases). In germline, CDR1 is MDHEN, CDR2 SYDVKM. The CDR3 is made up of 9 amino acids. Deletions cut 8 bases from V and 8 bases from J, with 7 bases between. The CDR3 region has the DNA TGTGCCAGCGGGGAGAAGCAGTACTTC. The encoded protein is CASGEKQYF.

The chain recombines TRBV27 with TRBJ2-7; D unresolved. The V end lost 0 bases, the J end lost 0 bases, and 6 bases lay between the germline ends. The CDR3 spans 14 residues. The germline CDR1 and CDR2 sequences are MNHEY and SMNVEV (reference sequence). The DNA for the CDR3 is TGTGCCAGCAGTTTATCCTTCGACTCCTACGAGCAGTACTTC. Translated, it gives CASSLSFDSYEQYF.